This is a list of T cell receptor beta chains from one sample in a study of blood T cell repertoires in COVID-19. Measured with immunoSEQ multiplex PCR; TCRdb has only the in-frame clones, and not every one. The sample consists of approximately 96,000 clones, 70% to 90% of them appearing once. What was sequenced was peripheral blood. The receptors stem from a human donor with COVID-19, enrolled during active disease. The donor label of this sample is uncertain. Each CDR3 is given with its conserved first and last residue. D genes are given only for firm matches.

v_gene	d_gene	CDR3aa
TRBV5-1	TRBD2	CASSLTGLADTYEQYF
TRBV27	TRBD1	CASRMTGASYGYTF
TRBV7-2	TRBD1	CASSLAWDRTFGNTIYF
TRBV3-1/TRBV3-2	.	CASSQDIDEQYF
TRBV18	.	CASSPSPNEIGGYWYEQYF
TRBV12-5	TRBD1	CASAVTGGLETQYF
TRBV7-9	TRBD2	CASTRGAGDNEQFF
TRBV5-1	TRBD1	CASRQGKTQYF
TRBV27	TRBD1	CASSYAGGGGQYF
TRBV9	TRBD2	CASSSGTSGIQETQYF
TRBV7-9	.	CASSLARYMNTEAFF
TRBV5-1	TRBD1	CASSRGTAIYGYTF
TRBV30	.	CAWGLRVDEQYF
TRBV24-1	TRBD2	CATSRSGSPTDTQYF
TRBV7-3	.	CASSQGGGYGYTF
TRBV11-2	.	CASSFQGSTEAFF
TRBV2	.	CASDGTGLAEKLFF
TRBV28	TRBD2	CASSRGVDTDEQFF
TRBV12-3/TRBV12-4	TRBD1	CASSPRTGGAFF
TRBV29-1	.	CSVPTDGNTIYF
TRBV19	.	CASTPGENTEAFF
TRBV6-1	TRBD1	CASSSRGQETQYF
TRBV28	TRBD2	CASSLAGAADTQYF
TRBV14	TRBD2	CASSQQVAGGDEQYF
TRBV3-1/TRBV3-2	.	CASSQDFGSNQPQHF
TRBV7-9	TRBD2	CASRHPSGGPVNEQFF
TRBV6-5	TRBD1	CASSYLRGLDQPQHF
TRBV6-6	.	CASSYDRSGTEAFF
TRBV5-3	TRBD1	CARSLGSVDRGLMNYGYTF
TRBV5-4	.	CASSLGGSNEKLFF
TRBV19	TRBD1	CASSTQGSYNEQFF
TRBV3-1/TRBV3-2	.	CASSRGPGLQYF
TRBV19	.	CASSMRVYGYTF
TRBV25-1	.	CASSSSNLPGYTF
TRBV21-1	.	CASSKAHLRGTYTGELFF
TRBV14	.	CASSWTAQETQYF
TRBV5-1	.	CASSLVSGPDTQYF
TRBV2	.	CASSELWRTMNTEAFF
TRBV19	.	CASSIVGTADNEKLFF
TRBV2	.	CASRTGTSDHEQYF
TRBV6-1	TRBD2	CASSELAGGSYEQYF
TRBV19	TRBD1	CASIRTGGAPGTEAFF
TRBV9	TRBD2	CASSPGLAGTDTQYF
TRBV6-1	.	CASSEQGEKLFF